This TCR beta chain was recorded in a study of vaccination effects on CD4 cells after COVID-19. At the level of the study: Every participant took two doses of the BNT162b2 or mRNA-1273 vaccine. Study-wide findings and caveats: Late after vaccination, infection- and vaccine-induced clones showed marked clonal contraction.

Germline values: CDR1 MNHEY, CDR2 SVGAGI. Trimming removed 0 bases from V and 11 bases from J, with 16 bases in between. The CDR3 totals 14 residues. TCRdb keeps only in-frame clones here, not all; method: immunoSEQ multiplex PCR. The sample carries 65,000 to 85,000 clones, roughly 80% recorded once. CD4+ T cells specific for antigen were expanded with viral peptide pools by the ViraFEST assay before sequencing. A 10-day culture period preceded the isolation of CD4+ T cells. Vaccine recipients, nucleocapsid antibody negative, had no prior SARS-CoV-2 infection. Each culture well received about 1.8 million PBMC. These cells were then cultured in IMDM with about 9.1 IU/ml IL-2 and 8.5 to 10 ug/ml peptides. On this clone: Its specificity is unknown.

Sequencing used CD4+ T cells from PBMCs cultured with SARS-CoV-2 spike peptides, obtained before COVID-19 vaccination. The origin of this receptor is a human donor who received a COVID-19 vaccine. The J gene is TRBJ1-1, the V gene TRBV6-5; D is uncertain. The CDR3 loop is CASSYSTGELIAFF. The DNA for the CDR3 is TGTGCCAGCAGTTACTCGACCGGGGAACTTATCGCTTTCTTT.